What follows describes a single T cell receptor beta chain. The authors made TCR beta libraries by quantitative 5'-RACE with molecular barcodes. Using its own MiXCR run on the 5' RACE reads, TCRdb lists one record per CDR3 protein. The table has 300,000 to 400,000 distinct CDR3 sequences, approximately 22% seen once. These data come from a study of CD8 T cells in ankylosing spondylitis. The CDR3 is 15 residues long. The J segment lost 5 bases and the V segment lost 6 bases, leaving 9 bases of the junction unmatched. V gene TRBV12-3 or TRBV12-4 combines with J gene TRBJ2-7, with 11 nucleotides matching TRBD1. The sequenced material came from blood, either unsorted or a sorted T cell fraction (not recorded which). The receptor's source is a male donor with ankylosing spondylitis or in good health (not recorded which). The CDR3: CASSDRTGGNDEQYF. CDR3 nucleotide sequence: TGTGCCAGCAGCGACCGGACAGGGGGCAACGACGAGCAGTACTTC.